The TCR beta chain under discussion was sequenced for a study of molecular identifiers for immune sequencing clone quantification. Study-wide points: Clones that exceeded 20 RNA copies held over 98% of effector molecules, yet under 1% in naive cells. Spike-in Jurkat TCR RNA from a single cell reportedly registered among 900,000 to 1,000,000 naive cells.

Using its own MiXCR run on the PCR reads, TCRdb lists one record per CDR3 protein. Of about 640,000 distinct CDR3 sequences in the sample, just under 20% were seen once. At least ten counts were recorded for this clonotype. What it binds is not known. The V gene lost 3 bases and the J gene lost 5 bases, with 10 bases spanning the gap. Germline V CDR1 and CDR2: MDHEN, SYDVKM. The CDR3 extends over 13 amino acids. Sorting defined naive CD8 T cells as CD8+CD4-CCR7+CD45RA+. The chain recombines TRBV28 with TRBJ2-5; D unresolved. Sequenced: naive CD8+ T cells from blood, with Jurkat cell RNA spiked in. Subset given: FACS-sorted CD8+CD4-CCR7+CD45RA+ naive T cells. This clonotype originated in a human donor in good health. Some libraries in this study had Jurkat cell RNA spiked in. This CDR3 is CASSFPQQETQYF. The CDR3 DNA is TGTGCCAGCAGTTTCCCACAACAGGAGACCCAGTACTTC.